This T cell receptor beta chain derives from a study of T cells in Graves' hyperthyroidism and ophthalmopathy. V shed 2 bases and J 8 bases; nucleotides not matched to a gene: 11. The CDR3 loop spans 16 amino acids. Germline CDR1 is MDHEN and CDR2 is SYDVKM. Active moderate-to-severe ophthalmopathy, Clinical Activity Score at least 3, NOSPECS at least 4, under 3 months' duration. Source material for PBMCs was over 7.5 ml fresh peripheral blood. This clonotype was counted ten times or more. Its antigen remains unknown. Researchers amplified the TCR beta CDR3 regions from RNA transcripts. When the TCR CDR3 underwent first-round RT-PCR, the HTBI primer set was used. A single record per CDR3 protein comes from TCRdb applying MiXCR to the multiplex PCR reads. This repertoire shows hundreds of thousands of distinct CDR3 sequences, 15% to 20% found once; its top ten account for 47%. Study results and caveats: Most thyroid clonotypes that were expanded above 0.001 also turned up in blood.

The clonotype comes from a middle-aged man with Graves' ophthalmopathy. The gene calls are TRBV28 and TRBJ2-1, with 8 nucleotides matching TRBD2. Sequenced sample: blood. The DNA for the CDR3 is TGTGCCAGCAGTTTACTAGCGGGCCGCGATGTCGATGAGCAGTTCTTC. Amino acid sequence: CASSLLAGRDVDEQFF.